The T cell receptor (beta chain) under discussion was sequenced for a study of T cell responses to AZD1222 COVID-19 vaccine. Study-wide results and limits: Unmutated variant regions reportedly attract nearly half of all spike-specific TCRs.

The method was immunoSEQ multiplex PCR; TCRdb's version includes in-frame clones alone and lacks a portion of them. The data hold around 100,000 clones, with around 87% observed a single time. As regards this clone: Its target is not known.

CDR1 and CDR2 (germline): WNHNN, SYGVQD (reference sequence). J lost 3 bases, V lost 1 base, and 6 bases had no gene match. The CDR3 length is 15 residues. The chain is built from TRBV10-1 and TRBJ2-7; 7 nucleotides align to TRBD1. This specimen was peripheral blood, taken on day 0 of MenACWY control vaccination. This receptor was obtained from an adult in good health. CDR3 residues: CASSEFRTGYYEQYF. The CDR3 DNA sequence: TGCGCCAGCAGTGAGTTTAGGACAGGATACTACGAGCAGTACTTC.